This TCR beta chain was found in a study of blood T cell repertoires in COVID-19. Overall study: Some COVID-19 samples were acute and others convalescent; all came from the United States, Italy and Spain. Sample material is recorded as cDNA or gDNA derived from T cells, B-cell-depleted T cells, or PBMCs.

Per the study methods: Reference gene primers were amplified, and this amplification served to estimate nucleated cell counts. Sequenced by immunoSEQ multiplex PCR; TCRdb stores in-frame clones only, minus some. From that table come the V and J calls and clone size; the DNA was used to work out D and trimming. The sample lists about 160,000 clones, roughly four fifths seen once, with roughly 15% in the top ten. V dropped 8 bases and J dropped 5; count of bases not matched to a gene: 8. Germline CDR1 LGHNT, CDR2 FRNRAP. The CDR3 loop spans 13 amino acids. The TCR comes from a human donor with acute or convalescent COVID-19. The donor label of this sample is uncertain. The sequenced material came from peripheral blood. V is TRBV12-5 and J is TRBJ1-1, with 7 bases aligning to TRBD1. The CDR3 loop reads CASSTGVGTEAFF. The CDR3 nucleotides are TGTGCTAGTAGCACAGGGGTGGGAACTGAAGCTTTCTTT.